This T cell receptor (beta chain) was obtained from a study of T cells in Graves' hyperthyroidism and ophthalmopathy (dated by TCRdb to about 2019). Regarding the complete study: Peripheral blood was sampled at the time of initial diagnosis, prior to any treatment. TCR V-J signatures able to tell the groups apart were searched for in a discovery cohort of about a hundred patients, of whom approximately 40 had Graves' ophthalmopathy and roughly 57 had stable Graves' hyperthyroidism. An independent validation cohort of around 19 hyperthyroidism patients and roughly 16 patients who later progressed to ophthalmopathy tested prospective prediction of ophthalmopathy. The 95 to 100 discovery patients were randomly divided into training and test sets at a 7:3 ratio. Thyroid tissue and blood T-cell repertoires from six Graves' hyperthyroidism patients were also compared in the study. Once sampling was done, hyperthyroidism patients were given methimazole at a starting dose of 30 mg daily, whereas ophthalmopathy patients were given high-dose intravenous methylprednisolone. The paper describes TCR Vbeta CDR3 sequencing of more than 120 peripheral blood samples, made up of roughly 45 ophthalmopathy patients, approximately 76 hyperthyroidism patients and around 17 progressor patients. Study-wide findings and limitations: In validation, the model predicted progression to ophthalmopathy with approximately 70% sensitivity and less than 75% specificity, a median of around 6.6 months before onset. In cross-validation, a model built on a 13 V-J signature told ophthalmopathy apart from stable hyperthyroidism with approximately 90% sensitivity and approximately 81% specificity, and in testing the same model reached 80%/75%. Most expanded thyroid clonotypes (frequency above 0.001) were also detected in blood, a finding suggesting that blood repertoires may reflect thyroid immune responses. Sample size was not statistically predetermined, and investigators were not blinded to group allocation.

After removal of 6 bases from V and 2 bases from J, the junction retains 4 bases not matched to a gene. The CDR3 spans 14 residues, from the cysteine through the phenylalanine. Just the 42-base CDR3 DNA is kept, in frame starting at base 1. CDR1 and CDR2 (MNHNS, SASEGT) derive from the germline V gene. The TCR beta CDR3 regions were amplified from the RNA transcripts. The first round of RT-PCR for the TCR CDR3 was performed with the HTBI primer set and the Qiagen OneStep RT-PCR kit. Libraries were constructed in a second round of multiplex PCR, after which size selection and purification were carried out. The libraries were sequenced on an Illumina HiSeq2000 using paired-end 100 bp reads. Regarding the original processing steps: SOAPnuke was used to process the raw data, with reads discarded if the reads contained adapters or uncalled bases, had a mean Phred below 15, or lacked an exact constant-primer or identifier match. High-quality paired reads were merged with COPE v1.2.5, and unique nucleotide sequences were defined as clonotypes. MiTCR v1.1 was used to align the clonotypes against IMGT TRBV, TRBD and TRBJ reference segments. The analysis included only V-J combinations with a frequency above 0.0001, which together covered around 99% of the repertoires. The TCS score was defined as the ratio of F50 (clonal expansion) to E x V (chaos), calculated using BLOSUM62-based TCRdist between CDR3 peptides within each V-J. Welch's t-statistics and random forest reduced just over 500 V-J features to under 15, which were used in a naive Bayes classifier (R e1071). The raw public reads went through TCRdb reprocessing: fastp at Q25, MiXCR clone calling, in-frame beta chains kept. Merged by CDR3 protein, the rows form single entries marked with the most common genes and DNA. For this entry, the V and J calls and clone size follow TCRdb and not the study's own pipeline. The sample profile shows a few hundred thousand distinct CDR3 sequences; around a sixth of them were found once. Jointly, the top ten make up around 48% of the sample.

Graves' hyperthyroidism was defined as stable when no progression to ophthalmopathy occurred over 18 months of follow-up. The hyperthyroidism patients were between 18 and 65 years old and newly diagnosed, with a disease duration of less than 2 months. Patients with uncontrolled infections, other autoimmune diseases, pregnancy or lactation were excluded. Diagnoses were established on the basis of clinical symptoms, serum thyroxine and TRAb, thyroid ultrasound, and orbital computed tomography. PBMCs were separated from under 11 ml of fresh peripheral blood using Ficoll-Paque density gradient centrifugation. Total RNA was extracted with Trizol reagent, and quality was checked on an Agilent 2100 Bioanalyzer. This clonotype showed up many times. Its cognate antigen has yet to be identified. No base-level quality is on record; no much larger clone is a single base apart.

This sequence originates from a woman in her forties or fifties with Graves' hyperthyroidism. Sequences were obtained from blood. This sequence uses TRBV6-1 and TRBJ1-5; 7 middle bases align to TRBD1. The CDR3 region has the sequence CASSRDRGNQPQHF. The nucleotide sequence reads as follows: TGTGCCAGCAGCCGCGACAGGGGCAATCAGCCCCAGCATTTT.